Listed below are T cell receptor beta chains from one sample, sequenced in a study of cytomegalovirus exposure and HLA in healthy donors. The repertoire was sequenced with immunoSEQ multiplex PCR; TCRdb's copy has only in-frame clones and lacks some. In the table there are 110,000 or so clones, around three quarters of which are singletons. Sequencing was done on a sample of PBMCs. These receptors were collected from a man aged 35-49 years in good health and CMV-seropositive. Both conserved end residues are part of each CDR3.

j_call v_call cdr3_aa
TRBJ1-1 TRBV6-5 CASRDRVSEAFF
TRBJ1-1 TRBV2 CASRGTWDYNTEAFF
TRBJ2-3 TRBV11-1 CASSWTGPSTDTQYF
TRBJ1-1 TRBV4-2 CASSRSGTGVEDTEAFF
TRBJ1-1 TRBV2 CASRPDWNTEAFF
TRBJ1-6 TRBV19 CASRADGSSYNSPLHF
TRBJ1-1 TRBV5-5 CASSGQLTEAFF
TRBJ2-7 TRBV5-1 CASSLAGTGSSYEQYF
TRBJ1-1 TRBV18 CASSPQGGMNTEAFF
TRBJ2-6 TRBV7-2 CASSLSSGANVLTF
TRBJ1-6 TRBV27 CASSTTGWNSPLHF
TRBJ2-3 TRBV28 CASSLRQGPDTQYF
TRBJ1-1 TRBV9 CASSGFIGTGGLNTEAFF
TRBJ1-3 TRBV15 CATSRETGNSGNTIYF
TRBJ2-1 TRBV6-6 CASTPGQGASAPFF
TRBJ2-1 TRBV5-1 CASSHGGTGANEQFF
TRBJ2-1 TRBV28 CASSSLGGGVYEQFF
TRBJ2-6 TRBV18 CASSPLSSGANVLTF
TRBJ1-5 TRBV6-5 CASRRGTVNQPQHF
TRBJ1-5 TRBV2 CASSVRGKQPQHF
TRBJ2-1 TRBV27 CASSLWVSEGEQFF
TRBJ2-1 TRBV7-3 CASSPFDFTGSYNEQFF
TRBJ2-5 TRBV28 CASSLWLQETQYF
TRBJ1-6 TRBV5-1 CASSPVDRGSWPLHF
TRBJ1-5 TRBV29-1 CSSLPQHF
TRBJ1-2 TRBV7-8 CASSFAGYGYTF
TRBJ2-4 TRBV28 CASSSDREDIQYF
TRBJ2-7 TRBV7-9 CASSLGTGKFNEQYF
TRBJ2-5 TRBV2 CASSLRGISGTFQETQYF
TRBJ1-1 TRBV19 CASSPGISEAFF
TRBJ1-5 TRBV5-5 CASSLGQISNQPQHF
TRBJ2-1 TRBV19 CASTPLGGYNEQFF
TRBJ2-5 TRBV18 CASSEYQETQYF
TRBJ2-1 TRBV21-1 CASSIKYWDREKGIEQFF
TRBJ1-4 TRBV2 CASSRTSRGEELFF
TRBJ1-2 TRBV7-3 CASSLVQGGDGYTF
TRBJ2-1 TRBV7-2 CASSPSGSRYNEQFF
TRBJ2-3 TRBV29-1 CSVLSGASTDTQYF
TRBJ2-1 TRBV14 CASSQGQVNEQFF
TRBJ2-4 TRBV4-3 CASSQERVLAKNIQYF
TRBJ1-1 TRBV5-1 CASSLGGTVNTEAFF
TRBJ2-3 TRBV4-3 CASSQKYPGTRGLGAPTDTQYF
TRBJ2-7 TRBV11-1 CASRDKSYEQYF
TRBJ1-5 TRBV7-9 CASSDSCSNQPQHF
TRBJ1-1 TRBV7-6 CASSLRGNTEAFF
TRBJ1-2 TRBV5-4 CASSVLGQNYGYTF
TRBJ2-7 TRBV4-3 CASSQGTGTGGSYEQYF